This TCR beta chain was identified during a study of CD8 T cells in ankylosing spondylitis. General observations from the study: Clones linked to the disease showed a CD8+ phenotype. They occurred at relatively low frequencies in peripheral blood. There was reportedly significant enrichment of clones that were disease-linked in matched ankylosing spondylitis synovial fluid. Both synovial fluid and blood in reactive arthritis had previously been reported to carry some motif variants.

Quantitative molecular-barcoded 5'-RACE generated the TCR beta libraries. TCRdb independently ran MiXCR on the 5' RACE reads; one entry per CDR3 protein. This sample has 270,000 or so distinct CDR3 sequences, with 15% to 20% found just once. V trimming: 3 bases; J trimming: 5 bases; junction bases outside the gene matches: 6. The germline gives CDR1 KGHDR, CDR2 SFDVKD. CDR3 size: 16 residues. A few counts support this clonotype. No antigen is known for it. Specimen: blood, either unsorted or a sorted T cell fraction (not recorded which). The chain combines TRBV24-1 with TRBJ2-2; 9 nucleotides match TRBD1. The receptor's source is a male donor with ankylosing spondylitis or in good health (not recorded which). CDR3 DNA: TGTGCCACCAGTGATCCACCGGGACAGGGTACCGGGGAGCTGTTTTTT. This encodes CATSDPPGQGTGELFF.